This T cell receptor beta chain was profiled in a study of monozygotic twins with inflammatory bowel disease. Germline V CDR1 and CDR2: LGHDT, YNNKEL (reference sequence). The CDR3 extends over 12 amino acids. Template switching incorporated UMIs with a 6-nucleotide sample barcode. TCRdb reprocessed the 5' RACE reads; each CDR3 protein has one entry and no DNA is given. This table lists about 210,000 distinct CDR3 sequences. The chain uses TRBV3-1 and TRBJ2-3. Sequencing was carried out using blood. This clonotype originated in a human donor with ulcerative colitis or Crohn's disease, or a healthy co-twin of an affected twin (not recorded which). The CDR3 protein is CASSQNEDTQYF.